This TCR beta chain derives from a study of T cell responses to AZD1222 COVID-19 vaccine. Study conclusions and caveats: Repertoires were collected only later (after the peak T cell response had occurred).

Sequencing used immunoSEQ multiplex PCR; TCRdb keeps in-frame clones, though not all of them. The sample shows roughly 77,000 clones, roughly 87% of them seen only once. Notes on this clone: Its antigen is currently unknown.

The CDR3 contains 13 residues. Trimming took off 5 bases at V and 4 bases at J, with 11 bases between the two ends. This specimen consisted of peripheral blood, obtained on day 0 of MenACWY control vaccination. This clonotype originated in an adult in good health. The rearrangement links TRBV12-3 or TRBV12-4 to TRBJ1-2; the D gene is possibly TRBD1 (5 bases). The CDR3 spells CASSRDGPYGYTF. The CDR3 DNA sequence: TGTGCCAGCAGTAGGGACGGACCCTATGGCTACACCTTC.